A selection of T cell receptor beta chains follows, all from one sample in a study of human T cells and chemical hapten exposure. TCRdb reprocessed the RACE reads via MiXCR and lists one record per CDR3 protein. This sample has roughly 40,000 distinct CDR3 sequences, with over 10% found just once. The sample here was whole blood, taken in connection with sensitization to the hapten diphenylcyclopropenone (DPC). These receptors were taken from a woman aged 25 to 45 with alopecia areata. Some clones in this sample may be carry-over from other donors' samples. Each CDR3 is given with its conserved first and last residue. The D gene is left open where the match is weak. Rows give clone size only sometimes, using once, few, many, or a class for an expanded clone.

J gene: TRBJ2-3; clone size: many; V gene: TRBV7-9; D gene: NA; CDR3 DNA: TGTGCCAGCAGCTTAGCAGTCAGCACAGATACGCAGTATTTT; CDR3 protein: CASSLAVSTDTQYF
J gene: TRBJ2-7; clone size: few; V gene: TRBV12-3/TRBV12-4; D gene: TRBD1; CDR3 DNA: TGTGCCAGCAGTTTCGAGGGGGCACCGGGCTACGAGCAGTACTTC; CDR3 protein: CASSFEGAPGYEQYF
J gene: TRBJ2-5; clone size: NA; V gene: TRBV5-6; D gene: NA; CDR3 DNA: TGTGCCAGCACCGATTACGGGACATCCACCAGTCCCCACAAGGAGACCCAGTACTTC; CDR3 protein: CASTDYGTSTSPHKETQYF
J gene: TRBJ2-7; clone size: many; V gene: TRBV6-5; D gene: NA; CDR3 DNA: TGTGCCAGCAGTGGAGGGGTACGGTACGAGCAGTACTTC; CDR3 protein: CASSGGVRYEQYF
J gene: TRBJ2-1; clone size: NA; V gene: TRBV7-2; D gene: TRBD2; CDR3 DNA: TGTGCCAGCAGCACCGGACTGGGACTAGCGGGAGGAAATGAGCAGTTCTTC; CDR3 protein: CASSTGLGLAGGNEQFF
J gene: TRBJ2-6; clone size: many; V gene: TRBV5-1; D gene: NA; CDR3 DNA: TGCGCCAGCAGCTTGGCCCTATATTTCTCTGGGGCCAACGTCCTGACTTTC; CDR3 protein: CASSLALYFSGANVLTF
J gene: TRBJ2-1; clone size: NA; V gene: TRBV4-1; D gene: TRBD1; CDR3 DNA: TGCGCCAGCAGCCAAACAGGGGGCGGCTACAATGAGCAGTTCTTC; CDR3 protein: CASSQTGGGYNEQFF
J gene: TRBJ2-6; clone size: NA; V gene: TRBV30; D gene: NA; CDR3 DNA: TGTGCCTGGAATCCCTCTGGGGCCAACGTCCTGACTTTC; CDR3 protein: CAWNPSGANVLTF
J gene: TRBJ2-7; clone size: many; V gene: TRBV25-1; D gene: TRBD2; CDR3 DNA: TGTGCCAGCAGTGAAAGGAGTGGACTAGCGGGAGTCTACGAGCAGTACTTC; CDR3 protein: CASSERSGLAGVYEQYF
J gene: TRBJ2-7; clone size: few; V gene: TRBV6-2/TRBV6-3; D gene: NA; CDR3 DNA: TGTGCCAGCAGTTACATAGCGGTCAGCTCCTACGAGCAGTACTTC; CDR3 protein: CASSYIAVSSYEQYF
J gene: TRBJ2-1; clone size: NA; V gene: TRBV28; D gene: TRBD2; CDR3 DNA: TGTGCCAGCAGTTTACGACTAGCGGAGATGATTAATGAGCAGTTCTTC; CDR3 protein: CASSLRLAEMINEQFF
J gene: TRBJ2-7; clone size: few; V gene: TRBV7-2; D gene: TRBD2; CDR3 DNA: TGTGCCAGCAGCTCAGAGACTAGCGGGATCAACGAGCAGTACTTC; CDR3 protein: CASSSETSGINEQYF
J gene: TRBJ2-7; clone size: NA; V gene: TRBV3-1; D gene: NA; CDR3 DNA: TGTGCCAGCAGCCAAGAAGGAGACGAGCAGTACTTC; CDR3 protein: CASSQEGDEQYF
J gene: TRBJ2-7; clone size: few; V gene: TRBV29-1; D gene: NA; CDR3 DNA: TGCAGCGCCCTAGAAGTCCCCTACGAGCAGTACTTC; CDR3 protein: CSALEVPYEQYF
J gene: TRBJ2-3; clone size: many; V gene: TRBV7-2; D gene: TRBD1; CDR3 DNA: TGTGCCAGCAGGTTAACAGGGGCCCTCAGCACAGATACGCAGTATTTT; CDR3 protein: CASRLTGALSTDTQYF
J gene: TRBJ2-1; clone size: many; V gene: TRBV6-2/TRBV6-3; D gene: TRBD2; CDR3 DNA: TGTGCCAGCAGTGGTCTAGCGGATAGCTCCTACAATGAGCAGTTCTTC; CDR3 protein: CASSGLADSSYNEQFF
J gene: TRBJ2-3; clone size: few; V gene: TRBV20-1; D gene: TRBD2; CDR3 DNA: TGCAGTCCGATAGCGGGAGATACGCAGTATTTT; CDR3 protein: CSPIAGDTQYF
J gene: TRBJ1-2; clone size: many; V gene: TRBV7-9; D gene: NA; CDR3 DNA: TGTGCCAGCAGCTTTTCAGGGAAAGATGGCTACACCTTC; CDR3 protein: CASSFSGKDGYTF
J gene: TRBJ1-5; clone size: NA; V gene: TRBV20-1; D gene: TRBD1; CDR3 DNA: TGCAGTGCTAGGGACAGGGATGTAAATCAGCCCCAGCATTTT; CDR3 protein: CSARDRDVNQPQHF
J gene: TRBJ1-6; clone size: many; V gene: TRBV5-1; D gene: NA; CDR3 DNA: TGCGCCAGCAGCTTGGGTCCACGTTTACGGGTTTCACCCCTCCACTTT; CDR3 protein: CASSLGPRLRVSPLHF
J gene: TRBJ2-2; clone size: many; V gene: TRBV28; D gene: NA; CDR3 DNA: TGTGCCGTTACCGGGACCGCTGTCCAGCTGTTTTTT; CDR3 protein: CAVTGTAVQLFF
J gene: TRBJ1-4; clone size: many; V gene: TRBV5-1; D gene: NA; CDR3 DNA: TGCGCCAGCAGCTTGTACGGAGGGGTGGATGAAAAACTGTTTTTT; CDR3 protein: CASSLYGGVDEKLFF
J gene: TRBJ2-7; clone size: few; V gene: TRBV3-1; D gene: NA; CDR3 DNA: TGTGCCAGCAGCCAGGCTCATTACGAGCAGTACTTC; CDR3 protein: CASSQAHYEQYF
J gene: TRBJ2-2; clone size: few; V gene: TRBV28; D gene: NA; CDR3 DNA: TGTGCCAGCAGGGATTTTCTACGGGGGACCGGGGAGCTGTTTTTT; CDR3 protein: CASRDFLRGTGELFF
J gene: TRBJ2-5; clone size: many; V gene: TRBV5-6; D gene: TRBD2; CDR3 DNA: TGTGCCAGCAGCTTGGGGTTTGGGACTAGCGGTAGGAAGACCCAGTACTTC; CDR3 protein: CASSLGFGTSGRKTQYF
J gene: TRBJ2-5; clone size: few; V gene: TRBV12-5; D gene: NA; CDR3 DNA: TGTGCTAGTGGTTTGGTCCAGGGGCCGCCGTACTTC; CDR3 protein: CASGLVQGPPYF
J gene: TRBJ2-1; clone size: NA; V gene: TRBV7-2; D gene: NA; CDR3 DNA: TGTGCCAGCAGCTTCCTTATGGCCTCCTACAATGAGCAGTTCTTC; CDR3 protein: CASSFLMASYNEQFF
J gene: TRBJ2-5; clone size: NA; V gene: TRBV3-1; D gene: TRBD1; CDR3 DNA: TGTGCCAGCAGCCAAGAAGGGGGCCTCGGGACCCAGTACTTC; CDR3 protein: CASSQEGGLGTQYF
J gene: TRBJ2-3; clone size: few; V gene: TRBV11-1; D gene: NA; CDR3 DNA: TGTGCCAGCAGCCAGTCCAGGGTACGGGATACGCAGTATTTT; CDR3 protein: CASSQSRVRDTQYF
J gene: TRBJ2-2; clone size: many; V gene: TRBV6-2/TRBV6-3; D gene: NA; CDR3 DNA: TGTGCCAGCAGCTCCGCCGGGACCAGGGGGGCCGGGGAGCTGTTTTTT; CDR3 protein: CASSSAGTRGAGELFF
J gene: TRBJ1-5; clone size: few; V gene: TRBV20-1; D gene: TRBD1; CDR3 DNA: TGCAGTGCCAGCGGGACAGGGGGTTCTAATAGCAATCAGCCCCAGCATTTT; CDR3 protein: CSASGTGGSNSNQPQHF
J gene: TRBJ2-7; clone size: NA; V gene: TRBV29-1; D gene: NA; CDR3 DNA: TGCAGCGTTGAAAGTGGGGGGCCGGACGAGCAGTACTTC; CDR3 protein: CSVESGGPDEQYF
J gene: TRBJ2-1; clone size: many; V gene: TRBV3-1; D gene: TRBD2; CDR3 DNA: TGTGCCAGCAGCCAAGTACTAAGCGGGAGGGCCCTCCACAATGAGCAGTTCTTC; CDR3 protein: CASSQVLSGRALHNEQFF
J gene: TRBJ2-1; clone size: few; V gene: TRBV10-3; D gene: TRBD2; CDR3 DNA: TGTGCCATCCAGCGGGGGGCCGGTTTTAATGAGCAGTTCTTC; CDR3 protein: CAIQRGAGFNEQFF
J gene: TRBJ2-3; clone size: few; V gene: TRBV20-1; D gene: NA; CDR3 DNA: TGCAGTGCAAAGACAGGAACAGATACGCAGTATTTT; CDR3 protein: CSAKTGTDTQYF
J gene: TRBJ1-5; clone size: NA; V gene: TRBV6-2/TRBV6-3; D gene: NA; CDR3 DNA: TGTGCCAGCAGTTACCTGGGTAGGGCTCAGCCCCAGCATTTT; CDR3 protein: CASSYLGRAQPQHF
J gene: TRBJ2-7; clone size: few; V gene: TRBV7-2; D gene: NA; CDR3 DNA: TGTGCCAGCAGCCCCGGAGGGGGGGGGCGCGAGCAGTACTTC; CDR3 protein: CASSPGGGGREQYF
J gene: TRBJ2-5; clone size: NA; V gene: TRBV28; D gene: NA; CDR3 DNA: TGTGCCAGCAGTTTAGGGCTCCCCGACCGAGAGACCCAGTACTTC; CDR3 protein: CASSLGLPDRETQYF
J gene: TRBJ2-3; clone size: NA; V gene: TRBV11-2; D gene: NA; CDR3 DNA: TGTGCCAGCTTGAGTGAAGATACGCAGTATTTT; CDR3 protein: CASLSEDTQYF
J gene: TRBJ1-2; clone size: few; V gene: TRBV7-9; D gene: TRBD1; CDR3 DNA: TGTGCCAGCAGCCCCTTAGGGACAGGGGCATCTGGCTACACCTTC; CDR3 protein: CASSPLGTGASGYTF
J gene: TRBJ2-7; clone size: NA; V gene: TRBV6-2/TRBV6-3; D gene: NA; CDR3 DNA: TGTGCCAGCACCTATACGGCAGGACCCTCCTACGAGCAGTACTTC; CDR3 protein: CASTYTAGPSYEQYF
J gene: TRBJ2-3; clone size: many; V gene: TRBV7-2; D gene: TRBD2; CDR3 DNA: TGTGCCAGCAGCTCGCTGGCGGGAGGAGCAGATACGCAGTATTTT; CDR3 protein: CASSSLAGGADTQYF
J gene: TRBJ2-4; clone size: many; V gene: TRBV28; D gene: NA; CDR3 DNA: TGTGCCAGCAGGTCCACTAATCCCGGGATTCGTCAGTACTTC; CDR3 protein: CASRSTNPGIRQYF
J gene: TRBJ2-5; clone size: NA; V gene: TRBV7-3; D gene: NA; CDR3 DNA: TGTGCCAGCAGCCCCTCCCACCAAGAGACCCAGTACTTC; CDR3 protein: CASSPSHQETQYF
J gene: TRBJ2-7; clone size: once; V gene: TRBV5-6; D gene: TRBD1; CDR3 DNA: TGTGCCAGCAGCCCTCAGGGGGACGAGCAGTACTTC; CDR3 protein: CASSPQGDEQYF
J gene: TRBJ2-1; clone size: many; V gene: TRBV19; D gene: TRBD2; CDR3 DNA: TGTGCCAGTAGTGTGGAGACTAGCGGGAGTCGTAGTGGTGAGCAGTTCTTC; CDR3 protein: CASSVETSGSRSGEQFF
J gene: TRBJ1-1; clone size: NA; V gene: TRBV12-3/TRBV12-4; D gene: NA; CDR3 DNA: TGTGCCAGCAGCTGGGCTTTAAGTGGCACTGAAGCTTTCTTT; CDR3 protein: CASSWALSGTEAFF
J gene: TRBJ2-7; clone size: many; V gene: TRBV6-2/TRBV6-3; D gene: NA; CDR3 DNA: TGTGCCAGCAGTGCGGGAAGCTCCTACGAGCAGTACTTC; CDR3 protein: CASSAGSSYEQYF
J gene: TRBJ2-7; clone size: few; V gene: TRBV20-1; D gene: NA; CDR3 DNA: TGCAGTGCTAGGCTCCTACAGGGAAGCCACTACGAGCAGTACTTC; CDR3 protein: CSARLLQGSHYEQYF
J gene: TRBJ1-3; clone size: many; V gene: TRBV5-1; D gene: NA; CDR3 DNA: TGCGCCAGCAGCTTGGTTTCCTCTGGAAACACCATATATTTT; CDR3 protein: CASSLVSSGNTIYF
J gene: TRBJ1-1; clone size: NA; V gene: TRBV6-1; D gene: NA; CDR3 DNA: TGTGCCAGCAGTGAAGCTACTGCGATGAACACTGAAGCTTTCTTT; CDR3 protein: CASSEATAMNTEAFF
J gene: TRBJ1-1; clone size: many; V gene: TRBV7-2; D gene: NA; CDR3 DNA: TGTGCCAGCAGCTTACTCAGGGACACTGAAGCTTTCTTT; CDR3 protein: CASSLLRDTEAFF
J gene: TRBJ1-3; clone size: many; V gene: TRBV7-6; D gene: NA; CDR3 DNA: TGTGCCACCACCTTCGGACCCGAGTTCTCTGGAAACACCATATATTTT; CDR3 protein: CATTFGPEFSGNTIYF
J gene: TRBJ1-1; clone size: many; V gene: TRBV11-2; D gene: NA; CDR3 DNA: TGTGCCAGCAGCTTAGATCCCTCGCCTCCCACTGAAGCTTTCTTT; CDR3 protein: CASSLDPSPPTEAFF
J gene: TRBJ1-5; clone size: NA; V gene: TRBV10-2; D gene: NA; CDR3 DNA: TGCGCCAGCAGTGATCTGGGACGCCAGAATCAGCCCCAGCATTTT; CDR3 protein: CASSDLGRQNQPQHF
J gene: TRBJ2-5; clone size: many; V gene: TRBV9; D gene: NA; CDR3 DNA: TGTGCCAGCAGCGTCTCGGCTTTC; CDR3 protein: CASSVSAF
J gene: TRBJ2-2; clone size: NA; V gene: TRBV9; D gene: NA; CDR3 DNA: TGTGCCAGCAGCGTCCTCCGAGCTGGCGGGGAGCTGTTTTTT; CDR3 protein: CASSVLRAGGELFF
J gene: TRBJ2-7; clone size: many; V gene: TRBV14; D gene: NA; CDR3 DNA: TGTGCCAGCATGAGACTGGGGTTTTGGGAGCAGTACTTC; CDR3 protein: CASMRLGFWEQYF
J gene: TRBJ1-1; clone size: NA; V gene: TRBV18; D gene: NA; CDR3 DNA: TGTGCCAGCTCACCCAGGACGGAGAACACTGAAGCTTTCTTT; CDR3 protein: CASSPRTENTEAFF